Sequencing of this T cell receptor beta chain was carried out in a study of T cells in localized non-small cell lung cancer. Assay used: immunoSEQ multiplex PCR; TCRdb lists only in-frame clones, some missing. This sample has under 25,000 clones; roughly 89% occur once, and the top ten carry around 23%. V trimming: 7 bases; J trimming: 6 bases; junction bases outside the gene matches: 7. The CDR3 has 14 amino acids. Germline assignment: CDR1 LNHDA and CDR2 SQIVND (reference sequence). The chain links TRBV19 to TRBJ2-1, with 9 bases that match TRBD2. The sample consisted of peripheral blood, taken before any cancer treatment. This TCR was recovered from a man aged 35-69 years with stage I squamous cell lung carcinoma. In DNA form, the CDR3 reads TGTGCCAGTAACTTCCTAGCGGGGCCCAATGAGCAGTTCTTC. Its translation: CASNFLAGPNEQFF.